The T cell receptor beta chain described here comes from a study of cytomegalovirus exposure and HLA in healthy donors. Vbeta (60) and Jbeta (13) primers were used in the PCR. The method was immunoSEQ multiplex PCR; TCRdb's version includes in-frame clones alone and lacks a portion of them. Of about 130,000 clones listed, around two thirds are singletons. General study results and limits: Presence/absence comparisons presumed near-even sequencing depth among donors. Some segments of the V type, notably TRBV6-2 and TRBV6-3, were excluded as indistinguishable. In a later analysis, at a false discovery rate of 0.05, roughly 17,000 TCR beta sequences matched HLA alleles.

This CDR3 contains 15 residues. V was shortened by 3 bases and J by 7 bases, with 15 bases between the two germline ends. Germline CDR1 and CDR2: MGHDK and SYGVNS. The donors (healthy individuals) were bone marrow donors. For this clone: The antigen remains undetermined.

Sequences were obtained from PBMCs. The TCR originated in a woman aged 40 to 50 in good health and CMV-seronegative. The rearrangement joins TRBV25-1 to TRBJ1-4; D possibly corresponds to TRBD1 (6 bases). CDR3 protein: CASSEKGTSGEKLFF. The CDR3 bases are TGTGCCAGCAGTGAGAAGGGGACATCAGGTGAAAAACTGTTTTTT.